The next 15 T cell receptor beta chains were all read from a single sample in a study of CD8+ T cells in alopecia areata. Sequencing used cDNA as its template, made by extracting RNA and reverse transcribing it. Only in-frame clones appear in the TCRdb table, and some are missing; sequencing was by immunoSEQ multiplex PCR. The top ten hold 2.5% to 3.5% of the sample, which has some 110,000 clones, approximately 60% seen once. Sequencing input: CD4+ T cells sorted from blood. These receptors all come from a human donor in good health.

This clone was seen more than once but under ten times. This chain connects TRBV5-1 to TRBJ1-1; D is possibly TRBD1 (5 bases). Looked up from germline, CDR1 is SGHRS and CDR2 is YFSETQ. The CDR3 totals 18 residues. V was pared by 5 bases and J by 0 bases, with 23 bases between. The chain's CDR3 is CASSYSRGGRHMNTEAFF. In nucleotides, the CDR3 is TGCGCCAGCAGTTACTCCCGGGGCGGGAGGCACATGAACACTGAAGCTTTCTTT.

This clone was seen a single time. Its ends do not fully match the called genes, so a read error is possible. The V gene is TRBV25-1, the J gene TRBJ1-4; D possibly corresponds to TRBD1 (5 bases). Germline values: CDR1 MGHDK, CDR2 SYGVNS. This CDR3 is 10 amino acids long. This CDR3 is CASSERQSCF. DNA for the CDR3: TGTGCCAGCAGTGAGCGACAGTCCTGCTTT.

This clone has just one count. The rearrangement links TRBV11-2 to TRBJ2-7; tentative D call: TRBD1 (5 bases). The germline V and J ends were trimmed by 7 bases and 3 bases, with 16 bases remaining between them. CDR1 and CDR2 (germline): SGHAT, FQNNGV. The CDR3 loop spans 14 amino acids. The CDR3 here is CASTLERQNYEQYF. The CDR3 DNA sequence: TGTGCCAGCACCTTGGAGAGACAGAACTACGAGCAGTACTTC.

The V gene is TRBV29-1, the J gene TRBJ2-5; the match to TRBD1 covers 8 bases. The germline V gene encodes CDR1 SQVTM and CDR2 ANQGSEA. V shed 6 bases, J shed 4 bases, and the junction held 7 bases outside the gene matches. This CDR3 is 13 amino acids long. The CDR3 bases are TGCAGCGTCCGTATACAGGGGGGAGAGACCCAGTACTTC. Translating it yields CSVRIQGGETQYF.

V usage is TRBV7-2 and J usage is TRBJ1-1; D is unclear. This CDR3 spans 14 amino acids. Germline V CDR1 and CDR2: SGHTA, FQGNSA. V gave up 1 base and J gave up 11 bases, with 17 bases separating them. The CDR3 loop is CASSLVAGQRVAFF. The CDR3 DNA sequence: TGTGCCAGCAGCTTAGTGGCCGGCCAGCGAGTTGCTTTCTTT.

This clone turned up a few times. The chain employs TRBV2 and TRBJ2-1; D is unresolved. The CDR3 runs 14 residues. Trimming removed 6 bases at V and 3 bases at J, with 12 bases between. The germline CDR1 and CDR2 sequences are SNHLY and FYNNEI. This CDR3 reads CASSNKQSYNEQFF. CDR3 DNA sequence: TGTGCCAGCAGCAACAAGCAGAGCTACAATGAGCAGTTCTTC.

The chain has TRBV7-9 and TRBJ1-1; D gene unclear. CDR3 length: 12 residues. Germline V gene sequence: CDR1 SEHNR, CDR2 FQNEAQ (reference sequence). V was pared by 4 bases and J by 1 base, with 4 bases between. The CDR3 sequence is CASSYRNTEAFF. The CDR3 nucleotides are TGTGCCAGCAGCTACAGGAACACTGAAGCTTTCTTT. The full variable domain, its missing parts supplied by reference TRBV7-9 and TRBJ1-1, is DTGVSQNPRHKITKRGQNVTFRCDPISEHNRLYWYRQTLGQGPEFLTYFQNEAQLEKSRLLSDRFSAERPKGSFSTLEIQRTEQGDSAMYLCASSYRNTEAFFGQGTRLTVV.

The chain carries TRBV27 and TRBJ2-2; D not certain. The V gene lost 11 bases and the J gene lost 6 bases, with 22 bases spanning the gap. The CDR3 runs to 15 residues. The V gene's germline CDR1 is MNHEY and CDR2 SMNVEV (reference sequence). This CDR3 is CAAKADAQIAGELFF. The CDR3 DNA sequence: TGTGCCGCCAAGGCCGACGCCCAAATCGCCGGGGAGCTGTTTTTT.

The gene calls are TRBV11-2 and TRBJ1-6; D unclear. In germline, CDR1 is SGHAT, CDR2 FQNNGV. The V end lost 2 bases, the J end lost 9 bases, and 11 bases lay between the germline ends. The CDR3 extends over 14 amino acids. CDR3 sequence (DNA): TGTGCCAGCAGCTTAATTAATCTTTCTTCACCCCTCCACTTT. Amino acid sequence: CASSLINLSSPLHF.

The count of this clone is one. CDR3 residues: CASSTRGPRTDTQYF. The CDR3 region has the DNA TGTGCCAGCAGCACCAGGGGGCCACGCACAGATACGCAGTATTTT. The chain recombines TRBV13 with TRBJ2-3, with TRBD1 matching over 8 bases. Looked up from germline, CDR1 is PRHDT and CDR2 is FYEKMQ (reference sequence). V lost 5 bases, J lost 1 base, and 5 bases stayed unmatched. The CDR3 runs 15 residues.

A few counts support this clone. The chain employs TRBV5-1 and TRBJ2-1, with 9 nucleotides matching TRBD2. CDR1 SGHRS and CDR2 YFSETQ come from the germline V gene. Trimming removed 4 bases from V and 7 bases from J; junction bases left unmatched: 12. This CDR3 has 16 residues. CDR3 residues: CASSREGTSPLNEQFF. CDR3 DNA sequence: TGCGCCAGCAGCCGGGAGGGGACTAGCCCCCTTAATGAGCAGTTCTTC.

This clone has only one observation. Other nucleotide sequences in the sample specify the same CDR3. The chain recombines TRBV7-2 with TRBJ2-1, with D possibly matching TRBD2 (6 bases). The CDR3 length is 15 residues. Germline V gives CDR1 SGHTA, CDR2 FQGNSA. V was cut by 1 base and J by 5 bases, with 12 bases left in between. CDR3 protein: CASSLVARGDNEQFF. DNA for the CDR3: TGTGCCAGCAGCTTAGTAGCGCGGGGAGACAATGAGCAGTTCTTC.

The CDR3 DNA follows: TGCGCCAGCAGCTTGGCAGGGAACGGGAATTCACCCCTCCACTTT. Translating it yields CASSLAGNGNSPLHF. V is TRBV5-1 and J is TRBJ1-6; D might be TRBD1 (5 bases). Germline CDR1 is SGHRS and CDR2 is YFSETQ. With 0 bases removed from V and 7 bases from J, the gap between germline ends came to 11 bases. There are 15 residues in the CDR3.

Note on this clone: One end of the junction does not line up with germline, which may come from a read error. In nucleotides, the CDR3 is TGTGCCAGCAGCTTGTCGAGGAACACTGAAGCTTTCTTT. As protein: CASSLSRNTEAFF. The chain combines TRBV5-1 with TRBJ1-1; D unresolved. The CDR3 runs to 13 residues. Germline-derived CDR1 and CDR2 are SGHRS and YFSETQ. Full variable domain (missing parts from reference TRBV5-1 and TRBJ1-1): KAGVTQTPRYLIKTRGQQVTLSCSPISGHRSVSWYQQTPGQGLQFLFEYFSETQRNKGNFPGRFSGRQFSNSRSEMNVSTLELGDSALYLCASSLSRNTEAFFGQGTRLTVV.

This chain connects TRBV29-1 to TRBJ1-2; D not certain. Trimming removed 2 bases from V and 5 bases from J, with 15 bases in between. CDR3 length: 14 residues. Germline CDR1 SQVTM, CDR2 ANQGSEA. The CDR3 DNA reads TGCAGCGTTGAACAGCTCACGGAGGGTTATGGCTACACCTTC. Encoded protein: CSVEQLTEGYGYTF.